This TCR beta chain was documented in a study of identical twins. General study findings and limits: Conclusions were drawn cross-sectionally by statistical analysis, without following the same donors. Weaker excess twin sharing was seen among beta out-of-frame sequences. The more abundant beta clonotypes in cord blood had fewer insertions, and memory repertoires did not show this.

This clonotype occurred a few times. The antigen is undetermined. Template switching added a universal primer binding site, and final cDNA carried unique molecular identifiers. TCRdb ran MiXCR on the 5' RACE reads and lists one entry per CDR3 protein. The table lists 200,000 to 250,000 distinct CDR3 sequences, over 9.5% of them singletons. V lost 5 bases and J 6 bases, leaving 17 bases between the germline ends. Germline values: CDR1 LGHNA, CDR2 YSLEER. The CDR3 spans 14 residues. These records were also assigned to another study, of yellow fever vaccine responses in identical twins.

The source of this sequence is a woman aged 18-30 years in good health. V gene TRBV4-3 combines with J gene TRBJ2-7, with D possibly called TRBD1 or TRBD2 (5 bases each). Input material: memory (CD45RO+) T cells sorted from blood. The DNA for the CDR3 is TGCGCCAGCAGCAGGGTGGGGGATCTATTCGAGCAGTACTTC. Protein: CASSRVGDLFEQYF.